These 5 T cell receptor beta chains were all obtained from the same sample, sequenced in a study of T cell repertoires in ileal Crohn's disease. The table came from immunoSEQ multiplex PCR; TCRdb's copy has only in-frame clones and leaves some out. The table includes about 14,000 clones, roughly three quarters detected once. Source material: ileal tissue. These receptors were obtained from an adult with Crohn's disease.

J is TRBJ1-1 and V is TRBV9, with a tentative D call TRBD1 (5 bases). Trimming removed 7 bases from V and 0 bases from J, with 10 bases in between. The CDR3 contains 13 residues. CDR1 is SGDLS, CDR2 YYNGEE, per germline. Here the CDR3 reads CASGARMNTEAFF. The CDR3, as DNA: TGTGCCAGCGGGGCTAGAATGAACACTGAAGCTTTCTTT.

V usage is TRBV19 and J usage is TRBJ1-2, with 8 bases matching TRBD1. Trimming took 3 bases from V and 2 from J; bases not matched to a gene: 5. CDR3 length: 15 amino acids. The germline V gene has CDR1 LNHDA and CDR2 SQIVND (reference sequence). The CDR3 region is CASSIYRGANYGYTF. Written as DNA, the CDR3 is TGTGCCAGTAGTATCTACAGGGGGGCAAACTATGGCTACACCTTC. Variable domain in full (rest from reference TRBV19 and TRBJ1-2): DGGITQSPKYLFRKEGQNVTLSCEQNLNHDAMYWYRQDPGQGLRLIYYSQIVNDFQKGDIAEGYSVSREKKESFPLTVTSAQKNPTAFYLCASSIYRGANYGYTFGSGTRLTVV.

The rearrangement joins TRBV2 to TRBJ1-6; 9 nucleotides align to TRBD1. Germline CDR1 and CDR2: SNHLY and FYNNEI. The CDR3 consists of 13 residues. Trimming removed 10 bases from V and 7 bases from J; junction bases left unmatched: 5. CDR3 amino acids: CATRTGENSPLHF. DNA for the CDR3: TGTGCCACCAGGACAGGGGAGAATTCACCCCTCCACTTT.

This chain links TRBV7-2 with TRBJ2-3; perhaps TRBD2 as D (5 bases). The CDR3 covers 15 residues. The germline V gene encodes CDR1 SGHTA and CDR2 FQGNSA. The V gene lost 3 bases and the J gene lost 0 bases, with 10 bases spanning the gap. This CDR3 reads CASSFEGSSTDTQYF. The CDR3 bases are TGTGCCAGCAGCTTCGAGGGATCTAGCACAGATACGCAGTATTTT.

This clone was counted a few times. The V call is TRBV9, the J call TRBJ2-2, with no clear D. Germline CDR1 is SGDLS and CDR2 is YYNGEE. V lost 4 bases to trimming and J lost 8 bases, with 9 bases between them. The CDR3 covers 12 residues. The CDR3 protein is CASSLSSGELFF. CDR3 bases: TGTGCCAGCAGCCTTAGCTCGGGGGAGCTGTTTTTT.